The present entry profiles one T cell receptor beta chain with its context. The data are from a study of T cell clonotyping in hematopoietic cell transplantation. As for the study in general: Cytoreduction preceded collection of pretransplant recipient samples.

Time point meaning: recipient sample about 28 days before transplant, after cytoreduction. Samples: about 28 days before transplant, then days 30, 100 and 180 after. J lost 5 bases, V lost 5 bases, and 7 bases had no gene match. CDR3 size: 15 residues. Germline loops: CDR1 LNHDA, CDR2 SQIVND (reference sequence). Assay used: immunoSEQ multiplex PCR; TCRdb lists only in-frame clones, some missing. The sample records about 80,000 clones, approximately 95% being singletons. This clonotype originated in a woman aged 45 to 65 with acute myeloid leukemia. Some clones in this sample may be carry-over from other donors' samples. The starting material was peripheral blood mononuclear cells, obtained before stem cell transplant. This chain links TRBV19 with TRBJ2-1; 9 bases agree with TRBD2. The CDR3 reads CASSSVAGAHNEQFF. The CDR3 nucleotides are TGTGCCAGTAGTTCCGTAGCGGGGGCTCACAATGAGCAGTTCTTC.